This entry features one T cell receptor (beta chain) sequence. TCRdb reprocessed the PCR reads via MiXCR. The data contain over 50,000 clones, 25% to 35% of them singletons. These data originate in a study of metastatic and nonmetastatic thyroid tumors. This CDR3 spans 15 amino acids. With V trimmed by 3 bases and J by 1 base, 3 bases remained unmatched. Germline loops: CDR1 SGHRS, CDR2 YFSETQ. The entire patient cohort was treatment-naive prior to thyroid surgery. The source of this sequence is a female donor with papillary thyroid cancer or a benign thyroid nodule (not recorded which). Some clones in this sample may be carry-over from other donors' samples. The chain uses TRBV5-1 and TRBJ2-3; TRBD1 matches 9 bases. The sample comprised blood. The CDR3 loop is CASSSWTGGTDTQYF. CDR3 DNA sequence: TGCGCCAGCAGCTCATGGACAGGGGGCACAGATACGCAGTATTTT.